What follows are 28 T cell receptor beta chains derived from one specimen sequenced in a study of blood T cell repertoires in COVID-19 (TCRdb year 2020). Libraries came from the immunoSEQ multiplex PCR assay. Imported from immuneACCESS, the table was reduced by TCRdb to in-frame sequences with V and J called. These copies leave out some clones; in studies compared against another copy, an unresolved V gene accounts for under half, and the cause of the remainder is not known. This sample comprises around 220,000 clones, under 95% of them detected only once. The top ten hold approximately 1.9% of the sample. The sequencing sample was made of PBMCs or T cells enriched from blood (not recorded which). The receptors were sampled from a woman aged 18 to 35 who had recovered from COVID-19.

V usage is TRBV29-1 and J usage is TRBJ2-4, with 7 bases that match TRBD2. Per the germline V gene, CDR1 is SQVTM and CDR2 is ANQGSEA. Trimming removed 4 bases from V and 0 bases from J; junction bases left unmatched: 6. This CDR3 contains 15 residues. The CDR3 sequence: CSVGGGSTAKNIQYF. Here the CDR3 DNA reads TGCAGCGTTGGAGGCGGGAGTACAGCCAAAAACATTCAGTACTTC.

J is TRBJ1-5 and V is TRBV10-3; the match to TRBD1 covers 11 bases. The CDR3 is made up of 14 amino acids. Germline loops: CDR1 ENHRY, CDR2 SYGVKD. The junction had 3 bases not matched to a gene; V was cut back by 4 bases and J by 7 bases. CDR3 coding DNA: TGTGCCATCAGTGGGGGACAGGGGGGCCAGCCCCAGCATTTT. Its protein is CAISGGQGGQPQHF.

This clone was seen a few times. J is TRBJ1-2 and V is TRBV7-8, with 7 bases that match TRBD1. V lost 0 bases and J lost 2; bases outside the gene matches: 15. The length of the CDR3 is 19 residues. Germline CDR1 reads SGHVS; CDR2 reads FQNEAQ. CDR3 loop: CASSLAIRTGTAANYGYTF. The CDR3 nucleotides read TGTGCCAGCAGCTTAGCAATTCGGACCGGGACAGCAGCCAACTATGGCTACACCTTC.

This chain links TRBV7-9 with TRBJ2-7; 13 bases are shared with TRBD2. Per germline, CDR1 SEHNR and CDR2 FQNEAQ (reference sequence). The CDR3 contains 16 residues. After removal of 5 bases from V and 5 bases from J, the junction contained 9 bases not matched to a gene. The CDR3 DNA reads TGTGCCAGCAGCCCAGGACTAGCGGGAGTATCGCACGAGCAGTACTTC. Translation gives CASSPGLAGVSHEQYF.

V gene TRBV28 combines with J gene TRBJ2-1; D ambiguous. V was pared by 4 bases and J by 4 bases, with 17 bases between. The CDR3 has 16 amino acids. CDR1 MDHEN and CDR2 SYDVKM come from the germline V gene. CDR3 region: CASSSPYSRSYNEQFF. The CDR3 nucleotides are TGTGCCAGCAGTTCACCTTACTCCCGGTCGTACAATGAGCAGTTCTTC.

This chain uses TRBV10-3 with TRBJ1-6; 12 bases line up with TRBD1. The V and J ends lost 6 bases and 9 bases, in that order; junction bases with no gene match: 15. This CDR3 comprises 18 residues. Germline values: CDR1 ENHRY, CDR2 SYGVKD. DNA of the CDR3: TGTGCCATCAGACGGAGACTGCCGGGACAGGGGGCTGGTTCACCCCTCCACTTT. Encoded protein: CAIRRRLPGQGAGSPLHF.

As regards this clone: Different DNA sequences within this sample yield the same CDR3. The J gene is TRBJ1-1, the V gene TRBV2; no firm D call. Germline CDR1 and CDR2: SNHLY and FYNNEI. V was pared by 7 bases and J by 1 base, with 7 bases between. This CDR3 spans 12 amino acids. CDR3 in DNA: TGTGCCAGCACGAGAGAGAACACTGAAGCTTTCTTT. This translates into CASTRENTEAFF.

The chain has TRBV5-8 and TRBJ1-1, with D possibly TRBD1 on 5 matching bases. Germline V lookup: CDR1 SGHTS, CDR2 YDEGEE. CDR3 length: 13 residues. V dropped 4 bases and J dropped 4 bases, with 11 bases sitting between them. CDR3 in DNA: TGTGCCAGCAGCCGGACATGGGGCACTGAAGCTTTCTTT. Residues: CASSRTWGTEAFF.

The chain links TRBV5-1 to TRBJ1-6; 9 bases agree with TRBD1. CDR1 and CDR2 (germline): SGHRS, YFSETQ. The CDR3 totals 14 residues. Losses at the gene ends were 4 bases for V and 9 bases for J; bases not matched to a gene: 5. Here the CDR3 DNA reads TGCGCCAGCAGCAAGACAGGGGGTAGTTCACCCCTCCACTTT. Encoded protein: CASSKTGGSSPLHF.

This sequence joins TRBV19 and TRBJ1-5, with 7 bases lining up with TRBD1. Germline CDR1 is LNHDA and CDR2 is SQIVND (reference sequence). The V segment lost 1 base and the J segment 2 bases; nucleotides outside the gene matches: 8. The CDR3 length is 17 residues. The CDR3 is CASSIGPTGTGNQPQHF. CDR3 bases: TGTGCCAGTAGTATAGGTCCGACAGGGACAGGCAATCAGCCCCAGCATTTT. The whole variable domain, filled in from reference TRBV19 and TRBJ1-5, reads DGGITQSPKYLFRKEGQNVTLSCEQNLNHDAMYWYRQDPGQGLRLIYYSQIVNDFQKGDIAEGYSVSREKKESFPLTVTSAQKNPTAFYLCASSIGPTGTGNQPQHFGDGTRLSIL.

The rearrangement joins TRBV6-5 to TRBJ2-3; TRBD2 matches at 7 bases. This CDR3 region has 14 residues. CDR1 and CDR2 (germline): MNHEY, SVGAGI. V gave up 5 bases and J gave up 5 bases; unmatched junction bases: 7. CDR3 loop: CASSPRLAIDTQYF. The CDR3 DNA follows: TGTGCCAGCAGTCCTCGACTAGCCATAGATACGCAGTATTTT.

CDR3 protein: CASSRVGGNTEAFF. CDR3 nucleotide sequence: TGTGCCAGCTCTCGCGTGGGAGGAAACACTGAAGCTTTCTTT. The chain employs TRBV9 and TRBJ1-1; no clear D. Trimming took 7 bases from V and 2 from J, leaving 15 bases between them. The CDR3 contains 14 residues. CDR1 is SGDLS and CDR2 is YYNGEE in the germline V gene.

This chain links TRBV28 with TRBJ1-1, with 7 bases lining up with TRBD1. There are 14 residues in the CDR3. Losses at the gene ends were 7 bases for V and 0 bases for J; bases not matched to a gene: 5. Germline CDR1 and CDR2: MDHEN and SYDVKM. For the CDR3, the DNA is TGTGCCAGCACCTCGGACAGGATGAACACTGAAGCTTTCTTT. Amino acids: CASTSDRMNTEAFF.

This clone was seen just once. J is TRBJ2-7 and V is TRBV4-2; 8 bases fit TRBD2. CDR1 is LGHNA, CDR2 YNFKEQ, per germline. Germline trimming cut 3 bases from V and 2 bases from J; bases unmatched to any gene: 12. This CDR3 has 17 amino acids. CDR3 loop: CASSHIPSSGSTYEQYF. DNA for the CDR3: TGTGCCAGCAGCCATATCCCTTCTAGCGGGTCGACCTACGAGCAGTACTTC.

V gene TRBV27 combines with J gene TRBJ1-1; D gene unclear. This CDR3 spans 14 amino acids. Germline CDR1 is MNHEY and CDR2 is SMNVEV (reference sequence). V lost 6 bases, J lost 0 bases, and 11 bases lay in between. As DNA, the CDR3 is TGTGCCAGCAGACCCGCGCCGATGAACACTGAAGCTTTCTTT. Its translation is CASRPAPMNTEAFF.

The chain links TRBV18 to TRBJ2-7; D possibly corresponds to TRBD1 (6 bases). The V gene lost 0 bases and the J gene lost 6 bases, with 15 bases spanning the gap. The CDR3 length is 15 residues. CDR1 and CDR2 from the germline V gene are KGHSH and LQKENI. The DNA of the CDR3 is TGTGCCAGCTCACCACCGGCCCAGGGGCTAGGCGAGCAGTACTTC. Its protein is CASSPPAQGLGEQYF.

The chain couples TRBV2 to TRBJ2-3; D unresolved. Germline V lookup: CDR1 SNHLY, CDR2 FYNNEI. V was pared by 4 bases and J by 3 bases, with 2 bases between. The CDR3 loop spans 11 amino acids. Here the CDR3 DNA reads TGTGCCAGCAGTGTAACAGATACGCAGTATTTT. It specifies CASSVTDTQYF.

The rearrangement joins TRBV29-1 to TRBJ1-2, with 9 bases matching TRBD1. With V trimmed by 3 bases and J by 4 bases, 3 bases remained unmatched. This CDR3 has 13 residues. The V gene's germline CDR1 is SQVTM and CDR2 ANQGSEA. CDR3 amino acids: CSVDGDRVYGYTF. Here the CDR3 DNA reads TGCAGCGTTGATGGGGACAGGGTCTATGGCTACACCTTC.

V and J are TRBV7-2 and TRBJ1-1, with D uncertain. Between the trimmed V and J ends, which lost 2 bases and 4 bases, there was a span of 14 bases. This CDR3 has 15 residues. The germline V gene encodes CDR1 SGHTA and CDR2 FQGNSA. CDR3 DNA: TGTGCCAGCAGCTTATTAACCCTTGCGAGCACTGAAGCTTTCTTT. Translating it yields CASSLLTLASTEAFF. The full variable domain, completed using reference TRBV7-2 and TRBJ1-1, is GAGVSQSPSNKVTEKGKDVELRCDPISGHTALYWYRQSLGQGLEFLIYFQGNSAPDKSGLPSDRFSAERTGGSVSTLTIQRTQQEDSAVYLCASSLLTLASTEAFFGQGTRLTVV.

The chain recombines TRBV7-8 with TRBJ2-7, with D tentatively TRBD2 (7 bases). The CDR3 totals 14 residues. The germline gives CDR1 SGHVS, CDR2 FQNEAQ. Trimming removed 0 bases from V and 3 bases from J, with 9 bases in between. The CDR3 spells CASSLAGGLYEQYF. The DNA of the CDR3 is TGTGCCAGCAGCTTAGCGGGGGGGCTCTACGAGCAGTACTTC.

V usage is TRBV6-5 and J usage is TRBJ2-5, with D tentatively TRBD2 (5 bases). This CDR3 spans 16 amino acids. The V end was cut by 0 bases, the J end by 5 bases, with 16 bases between. Germline values: CDR1 MNHEY, CDR2 SVGAGI. The CDR3 spells CASSYSSGLGWETQYF. CDR3 nucleotides: TGTGCCAGCAGTTACTCCTCGGGGTTGGGGTGGGAGACCCAGTACTTC.

The chain is built from TRBV7-9 and TRBJ1-1; D gene unclear. The V and J ends lost 8 bases and 7 bases respectively, with 5 bases between them. This CDR3 is built from 9 residues. From germline, CDR1 is SEHNR and CDR2 FQNEAQ (reference sequence). CDR3 sequence (DNA): TGTGCCAGCGGCGGTGAAGCTTTCTTT. Its protein product is CASGGEAFF.

The genes are TRBV5-6 and TRBJ1-1; no firm D call. Trimming took off 3 bases at V and 11 bases at J, with 17 bases between the two ends. The germline gives CDR1 SGHDT, CDR2 YYEEEE. CDR3 size: 13 residues. CDR3 DNA sequence: TGTGCCAGCAGCTCAGACACCCAGGCCGGTGCTTTCTTT. Protein sequence: CASSSDTQAGAFF.

V gene TRBV18 combines with J gene TRBJ2-7, with 7 nucleotides matching TRBD1. J lost 2 bases, V lost 2 bases, and 3 bases had no gene match. The germline V gene has CDR1 KGHSH and CDR2 LQKENI. This CDR3 is 14 amino acids long. The CDR3 nucleotides are TGTGCCAGCTCACCAACAGACAGGGCCTACGAGCAGTACTTC. The encoded protein is CASSPTDRAYEQYF.

V is TRBV2 and J is TRBJ1-1, with TRBD1 matching over 8 bases. The CDR3 spans 13 residues. V trimming: 5 bases; J trimming: 4 bases; junction bases outside the gene matches: 3. In germline, CDR1 is SNHLY, CDR2 FYNNEI. CDR3 amino acids: CASSHGTGTEAFF. In DNA form, the CDR3 reads TGTGCCAGCAGTCATGGGACAGGCACTGAAGCTTTCTTT. The full variable domain, completed using reference TRBV2 and TRBJ1-1, is EPEVTQTPSHQVTQMGQEVILRCVPISNHLYFYWYRQILGQKVEFLVSFYNNEISEKSEIFDDQFSVERPDGSNFTLKIRSTKLEDSAMYFCASSHGTGTEAFFGQGTRLTVV.

This chain joins TRBV11-2 and TRBJ2-5; D remains unclear. Trimming removed 5 bases from V and 5 bases from J, with 9 bases in between. This CDR3 contains 12 residues. The germline gives CDR1 SGHAT, CDR2 FQNNGV. CDR3 nucleotides: TGTGCCAGCAGCGTCGCCAGGGAGACCCAGTACTTC. Amino acid sequence: CASSVARETQYF.

The V call is TRBV5-1, the J call TRBJ1-1, with 10 positions matching TRBD1. Looked up from germline, CDR1 is SGHRS and CDR2 is YFSETQ. This CDR3 has 18 amino acids. The ends lost 0 bases at V and 4 bases at J; junction bases unmatched: 12. The CDR3 bases are TGCGCCAGCAGCTTGGCGGGACAGGGGAGCGTCCGGGGCACTGAAGCTTTCTTT. It encodes CASSLAGQGSVRGTEAFF.

This clone was found a few times. The chain links TRBV7-8 to TRBJ2-3; D is unresolved. CDR3 length equals 14 residues. V was trimmed by 1 base and J by 3 bases, leaving 8 bases between them. CDR1 is SGHVS and CDR2 is FQNEAQ in the germline V gene. Written as DNA, the CDR3 is TGTGCCAGCAGCTTAGGTCTAGAAACAGATACGCAGTATTTT. This translates into CASSLGLETDTQYF.